This T cell receptor beta chain came from a study of cytomegalovirus exposure and HLA in healthy donors. Regarding the study as a whole: Many donors shared some public TCRs, even though most TCR sequences were rare.

For this clone: The antigen is undetermined.

With V trimmed by 0 bases and J by 5 bases, 15 bases remained unmatched. The CDR3 extends over 18 amino acids. Germline CDR1 and CDR2: SGDLS and YYNGEE. In the PCR, 60 Vbeta and 13 Jbeta primers were used. Sequencing used immunoSEQ multiplex PCR; TCRdb keeps in-frame clones, though not all of them. The repertoire holds about 160,000 clones, with 80% as singletons. Specimen: PBMCs. This chain uses TRBV9 with TRBJ2-7; 9 bases align to TRBD1. The sequence was collected from a male donor in good health and CMV-seropositive. DNA for the CDR3: TGTGCCAGCAGCGTAGAACAGCCAACCGGGACAGGGTACGACGAGCAGTACTTC. As protein: CASSVEQPTGTGYDEQYF. The variable domain in full, completed from reference TRBV9 and TRBJ2-7, reads DSGVTQTPKHLITATGQRVTLRCSPRSGDLSVYWYQQSLDQGLQFLIQYYNGEERAKGNILERFSAQQFPDLHSELNLSSLELGDSALYFCASSVEQPTGTGYDEQYFGPGTRLTVT.